This TCR beta chain was profiled in a study of blood T cell repertoires in COVID-19. The data were produced by immunoSEQ multiplex PCR, yet TCRdb's version contains in-frame clones alone and is incomplete. The sample has roughly 52,000 clones, roughly four fifths seen once. This clone occurred a few times. Germline V gene lookup returns CDR1 WNHNN and CDR2 SYGVQD (reference sequence). The CDR3 extends over 14 amino acids. The V gene end was trimmed by 5 bases and the J gene end by 1 base; junction bases not matched to a gene: 2. Sequenced material: peripheral blood. This clonotype was obtained from an elderly man with COVID-19, enrolled during active disease. This rearrangement joins TRBV10-1 to TRBJ2-3; 8 nucleotides align to TRBD1. The CDR3 nucleotides are TGCGCCAGCAGTAGGACAGGGCGCACAGATACGCAGTATTTT. Amino acid sequence: CASSRTGRTDTQYF.